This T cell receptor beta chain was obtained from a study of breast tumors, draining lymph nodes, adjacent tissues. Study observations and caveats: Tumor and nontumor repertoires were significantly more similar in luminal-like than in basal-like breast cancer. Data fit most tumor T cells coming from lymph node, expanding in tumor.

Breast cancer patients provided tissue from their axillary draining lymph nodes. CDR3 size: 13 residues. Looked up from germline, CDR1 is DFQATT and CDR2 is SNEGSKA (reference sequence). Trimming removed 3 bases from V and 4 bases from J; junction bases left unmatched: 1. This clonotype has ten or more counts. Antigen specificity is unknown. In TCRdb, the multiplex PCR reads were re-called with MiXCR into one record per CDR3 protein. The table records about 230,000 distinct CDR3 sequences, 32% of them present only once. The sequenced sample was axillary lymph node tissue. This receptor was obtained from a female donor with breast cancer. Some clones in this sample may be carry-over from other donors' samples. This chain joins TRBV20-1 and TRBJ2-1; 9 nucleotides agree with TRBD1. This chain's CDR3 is CSASGQGYNEQFF. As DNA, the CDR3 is TGCAGTGCTAGCGGACAGGGGTACAATGAGCAGTTCTTC.